Each of the 10 T cell receptor beta chains below was sequenced from the same sample in a study of T cell changes during pregnancy in multiple sclerosis. The protocol was immunoSEQ multiplex PCR, while the TCRdb copy is restricted to in-frame clones and leaves out a portion. Here the sample spans around 64,000 clones, about 93% being singletons. The material sequenced was CD8+ T cells from peripheral blood mononuclear cells, taken in the third trimester of pregnancy. The receptors stem from a female donor with multiple sclerosis, enrolled in a pregnancy study.

On this clone: One end of the junction varies from germline; a read error may be responsible. This rearrangement joins TRBV6-1 to TRBJ2-7; 8 bases agree with TRBD1. The CDR3 sequence is 14 residues long. Germline CDR1 and CDR2: MNHNS and SASEGT. The CDR3 DNA follows: TGTGCCAGCAGTGCCCCGGGAGCAGGGGGCGAGGAGTCCTTC. Encoded protein: CASSAPGAGGEESF.

This clone was detected once. The V call is TRBV4-2, the J call TRBJ2-7, with D possibly matching TRBD2 (5 bases). Germline CDR1 LGHNA, CDR2 YNFKEQ. This CDR3 has 14 amino acids. V was cut by 1 base and J by 1 base, with 8 bases left in between. In DNA form, the CDR3 reads TGTGCCAGCAGCCAAGTCGGGATTTCCTACGAGCAGTACTTC. Its protein is CASSQVGISYEQYF.

The chain links TRBV6-1 to TRBJ2-7, with TRBD2 matching 7 bases. J was trimmed by 4 bases and V by 7 bases; bases with no gene match: 13. Germline V gives CDR1 MNHNS, CDR2 SASEGT. The CDR3 has 15 amino acids. For the CDR3, the DNA is TGTGCCAGCACCCAAGACGGCGGGAGCTTTTACGAGCAGTACTTC. Residues: CASTQDGGSFYEQYF.

V and J are TRBV27 and TRBJ2-7; perhaps TRBD2 as D (6 bases). CDR3 length: 14 amino acids. V was cut by 0 bases and J by 3 bases, with 9 bases left in between. The germline gives CDR1 MNHEY, CDR2 SMNVEV (reference sequence). In nucleotides, the CDR3 is TGTGCCAGCAGTTTATCTAGCGGTGACTACGAGCAGTACTTC. Translating gives CASSLSSGDYEQYF.

This rearrangement joins TRBV5-1 to TRBJ2-2; TRBD2 agrees at 10 bases. Germline assignment: CDR1 SGHRS and CDR2 YFSETQ. After removal of 1 base from V and 4 bases from J, the junction contained 13 bases not matched to a gene. The CDR3 is 19 amino acids. CDR3 region: CASSLPRRPSGGPTGELFF. CDR3 nucleotide sequence: TGCGCCAGCAGCTTGCCCCGCCGACCTAGCGGGGGACCCACCGGGGAGCTGTTTTTT.

This chain links TRBV7-3 with TRBJ2-2; TRBD2 aligns across 7 bases. The CDR3 consists of 17 residues. J lost 1 base, V lost 1 base, and 6 bases had no gene match. CDR1 and CDR2 (germline): SGHTA, FQGTGA. In DNA, the CDR3 is TGTGCCAGCAGCTTAAATTTTGGGGGGGTGAACACCGGGGAGCTGTTTTTT. Translating gives CASSLNFGGVNTGELFF.

This chain connects TRBV2 to TRBJ2-3; the match to TRBD2 covers 10 bases. CDR3 length equals 17 residues. Germline CDR1 and CDR2: SNHLY and FYNNEI. With V trimmed by 5 bases and J by 4 bases, 12 bases remained unmatched. The CDR3 DNA reads TGTGCCAGCAGTCCCTGGACTAGCGGAAACGGGCCAGATACGCAGTATTTT. Residues: CASSPWTSGNGPDTQYF. Complete variable domain (other parts from reference TRBV2 and TRBJ2-3): EPEVTQTPSHQVTQMGQEVILRCVPISNHLYFYWYRQILGQKVEFLVSFYNNEISEKSEIFDDQFSVERPDGSNFTLKIRSTKLEDSAMYFCASSPWTSGNGPDTQYFGPGTRLTVL.

The genes are TRBV11-2 and TRBJ2-7; weak D call: TRBD2 (5 bases). This CDR3 has 13 residues. CDR1 and CDR2 (germline): SGHAT, FQNNGV. V was clipped by 0 bases and J by 6 bases, with 9 bases between them. For the CDR3, the DNA is TGTGCCAGCAGCTTAGATCCCGGGGTCGAGCAGTACTTC. This sequence encodes CASSLDPGVEQYF.

The sample holds one count of this clone. The chain uses TRBV14 and TRBJ2-7; the D gene is possibly TRBD1 (6 bases). Between the trimmed V and J ends, which lost 5 bases and 5 bases, there was a span of 13 bases. The length of the CDR3 is 13 residues. The germline CDR1 and CDR2 sequences are SGHDN and FVKESK. CDR3 coding DNA: TGTGCCAGCAGCGGCAGGGGTCTCAACGAGCAGTACTTC. This sequence encodes CASSGRGLNEQYF. Variable domain in full (rest from reference TRBV14 and TRBJ2-7): EAGVTQFPSHSVIEKGQTVTLRCDPISGHDNLYWYRRVMGKEIKFLLHFVKESKQDESGMPNNRFLAERTGGTYSTLKVQPAELEDSGVYFCASSGRGLNEQYFGPGTRLTVT.

The rearrangement links TRBV7-9 to TRBJ2-5; perhaps TRBD1 as D (5 bases). CDR3 length equals 13 residues. V was cut by 1 base and J by 5 bases, with 8 bases left in between. CDR1 and CDR2 from the germline V gene are SEHNR and FQNEAQ (reference sequence). The CDR3 DNA follows: TGTGCCAGCAGCTTAGGGGGCCAGGAGACCCAGTACTTC. Its protein is CASSLGGQETQYF.